This passage covers 15 T cell receptor beta chains from one sample sequenced in a study of shared clonotypes between healthy human individuals (dated by TCRdb to the early 2020s). Library construction relied on the immunoSEQ multiplex PCR assay. As stored in TCRdb, this immuneACCESS dataset retains in-frame rearrangements with V and J assigned. A fraction of the clones does not appear; measured against another copy, unresolved V genes explain less than half of the discrepancy, and the remainder lacks a known reason. The sample table holds under 1 million clones, of which nearly 95% were seen once. The ten biggest clones cover about 24% of the sample. For the CD8 naive samples, CD45RO-negative cells were positively selected for CCR7, yielding a CD45RA+CCR7+ population from which TemRA cells were excluded. Material for sequencing was naive CD8+ T cells sorted from blood. The cell subset or site label corresponds to: CD45RA+CCR7+. The receptors originated from a man aged 25-45 years in good health.

This chain connects TRBV15 to TRBJ2-2; 8 bases align to TRBD2. With 3 bases clipped from V and 3 bases from J, the junction kept 6 bases outside the gene matches. The CDR3 contains 16 residues. Germline V gene lookup returns CDR1 LNHNV and CDR2 YYDKDF (reference sequence). The CDR3 reads CATSSLAGIYTGELFF. The CDR3 DNA sequence: TGTGCCACCAGCAGCTTAGCGGGAATATACACCGGGGAGCTGTTTTTT.

The chain joins TRBV28 to TRBJ2-7; TRBD1 matches at 8 bases. Germline V gene lookup returns CDR1 MDHEN and CDR2 SYDVKM. The CDR3 spans 15 residues. Trimming took 4 bases from V and 1 from J; bases not matched to a gene: 6. This chain's CDR3 is CASSSPGQASYEQYF. In DNA form, the CDR3 reads TGTGCCAGCAGTTCACCGGGACAGGCGTCCTACGAGCAGTACTTC. Using reference TRBV28 and TRBJ2-7 for the parts outside the CDR3, the full variable domain is DVKVTQSSRYLVKRTGEKVFLECVQDMDHENMFWYRQDPGLGLRLIYFSYDVKMKEKGDIPEGYSVSREKKERFSLILESASTNQTSMYLCASSSPGQASYEQYFGPGTRLTVT.

This rearrangement joins TRBV6-1 to TRBJ2-2; the D gene is possibly TRBD2 (6 bases). V lost 2 bases and J 5 bases, leaving 9 bases between the germline ends. CDR1 and CDR2 from the germline V gene are MNHNS and SASEGT. This CDR3 has 14 residues. The CDR3: CASSEWRGTGELFF. The CDR3 nucleotides are TGTGCCAGCAGTGAATGGAGGGGAACCGGGGAGCTGTTTTTT.

This rearrangement joins TRBV25-1 to TRBJ2-7, with no clear D. Between the trimmed V and J ends, which lost 5 bases and 2 bases, there was a span of 10 bases. The CDR3 contains 13 residues. Germline lookup yields CDR1 MGHDK and CDR2 SYGVNS. The DNA of the CDR3 is TGTGCCAGCAGTCCTGATCCAGCCTACGAGCAGTACTTC. This sequence encodes CASSPDPAYEQYF.

The rearrangement links TRBV7-8 to TRBJ2-7, with a weak D call TRBD1 (5 bases). The CDR3 consists of 15 residues. Germline V lookup: CDR1 SGHVS, CDR2 FQNEAQ. V was trimmed by 6 bases and J by 0 bases, leaving 15 bases between them. The CDR3 region is CASRRRGTTSYEQYF. In nucleotides, the CDR3 is TGTGCCAGCAGACGAAGGGGCACAACCTCCTACGAGCAGTACTTC.

The genes are TRBV7-8 and TRBJ2-5; 9 bases map to TRBD2. J was trimmed by 2 bases and V by 5 bases; bases with no gene match: 6. The germline V gene has CDR1 SGHVS and CDR2 FQNEAQ. This CDR3 is built from 15 residues. CDR3 DNA: TGTGCCAGCAGCCCCTTAGCGGGAGTACAAGAGACCCAGTACTTC. Protein product: CASSPLAGVQETQYF.

This clone has a single count. This chain connects TRBV14 to TRBJ2-1, with D hard to call. The germline V and J ends were trimmed by 4 bases and 4 bases, with 8 bases remaining between them. Per the germline V gene, CDR1 is SGHDN and CDR2 is FVKESK. This CDR3 is built from 13 residues. Here the CDR3 DNA reads TGTGCCAGCAGCCGGGTTTCGTACAATGAGCAGTTCTTC. Protein: CASSRVSYNEQFF.

The chain uses TRBV6-5 and TRBJ1-1; D gene unclear. Germline V gene lookup returns CDR1 MNHEY and CDR2 SVGAGI. V gave up 3 bases and J gave up 0 bases, with 8 bases separating them. The CDR3 contains 14 residues. This CDR3 is CASSYEGVNTEAFF. The CDR3 DNA reads as TGTGCCAGCAGTTATGAGGGTGTGAACACTGAAGCTTTCTTT.

The chain is built from TRBV4-1 and TRBJ2-4, with D hard to call. Deletions cut 3 bases from V and 8 bases from J, with 5 bases between. Germline CDR1 and CDR2: MGHRA and YSYEKL. This CDR3 contains 11 residues. The CDR3 DNA follows: TGCGCCAGCAGCCATAGGGACATTCAGTACTTC. This encodes CASSHRDIQYF.

V is TRBV7-9 and J is TRBJ2-1; 12 bases are a match to TRBD2. This CDR3 is built from 14 residues. Germline V gene lookup returns CDR1 SEHNR and CDR2 FQNEAQ (reference sequence). V was clipped by 4 bases and J by 8 bases; unmatched bases: 3. The CDR3 loop is CASSSSGRADEQFF. The DNA for the CDR3 is TGTGCCAGCAGCTCTAGCGGGAGGGCCGATGAGCAGTTCTTC.

The chain is built from TRBV7-9 and TRBJ1-2, with D unclear. The V end lost 5 bases, the J end lost 2 bases, and 18 bases lay between the germline ends. The germline gives CDR1 SEHNR, CDR2 FQNEAQ (reference sequence). This CDR3 has 16 residues. This CDR3 reads CASSASIGGTNYGYTF. DNA for the CDR3: TGTGCCAGCAGCGCAAGTATCGGAGGCACCAACTATGGCTACACCTTC.

V and J are TRBV29-1 and TRBJ2-6; the D is unclear. CDR3 length equals 15 residues. V dropped 8 bases and J dropped 0 bases, with 14 bases sitting between them. Germline-derived CDR1 and CDR2 are SQVTM and ANQGSEA. The CDR3 loop reads CSSRPQRSGANVLTF. DNA of the CDR3: TGCAGCTCCCGACCCCAGCGCTCTGGGGCCAACGTCCTGACTTTC.

The chain links TRBV7-9 to TRBJ2-3; D not certain. Trimming took off 5 bases at V and 2 bases at J, with 26 bases between the two ends. The V gene's germline CDR1 is SEHNR and CDR2 FQNEAQ (reference sequence). There are 19 residues in the CDR3. CDR3 sequence: CASSLLSQSLAKPTDTQYF. CDR3 nucleotide sequence: TGTGCCAGCAGCCTTCTCAGTCAGAGTCTCGCGAAACCCACAGATACGCAGTATTTT.

The gene calls are TRBV7-7 and TRBJ2-2, with D perhaps TRBD1 (6 bases). Per the germline V gene, CDR1 is SSHAT and CDR2 is FNYEAQ (reference sequence). The CDR3 has 18 amino acids. V was cut by 0 bases and J by 0 bases, with 14 bases left in between. The CDR3 sequence is CASSLAQDRITNTGELFF. Here the CDR3 DNA reads TGTGCCAGCAGCTTAGCGCAGGACAGAATTACGAACACCGGGGAGCTGTTTTTT.

The V gene is TRBV15, the J gene TRBJ1-3, with no clear D. V shed 6 bases and J shed 0 bases, with 9 bases lying between them. Germline V gives CDR1 LNHNV, CDR2 YYDKDF (reference sequence). CDR3 length equals 14 residues. CDR3 sequence (DNA): TGTGCCACCAGGGGAGGTCTCTCTGGAAACACCATATATTTT. Protein product: CATRGGLSGNTIYF.